The entry below gives a single T cell receptor (beta chain) sequence along with its context. The data derive from a study of blood T cells in healthy people across ages. Through a sample-barcoded 5' primer and a J-beta primer mix, a second PCR was run for about 6 to 12 cycles. Every sample returned 2.5 million or more CDR3-containing paired-end reads. TCRdb re-derived calls from the 5' RACE reads in MiXCR, one entry per CDR3 protein. The sample includes fewer than 800,000 distinct CDR3 sequences, under 25% of them seen just once. The clonotype was recovered from a man between 65 and 85 years old in good health. The sample comprised blood.

The CDR3 sequence: CASSPGGTGVSYEQYF. CDR3 nucleotides: TGCGCCAGCAGCCCGGGAGGAACAGGGGTGTCCTACGAGCAGTACTTC. The V call is TRBV5-1, the J call TRBJ2-5; the D gene could be TRBD1 or TRBD2 (7 bases each). The J call may be incorrect, as the DNA end agrees better with TRBJ2-7. The CDR3 length is 16 residues. Germline CDR1 is SGHRS and CDR2 is YFSETQ.